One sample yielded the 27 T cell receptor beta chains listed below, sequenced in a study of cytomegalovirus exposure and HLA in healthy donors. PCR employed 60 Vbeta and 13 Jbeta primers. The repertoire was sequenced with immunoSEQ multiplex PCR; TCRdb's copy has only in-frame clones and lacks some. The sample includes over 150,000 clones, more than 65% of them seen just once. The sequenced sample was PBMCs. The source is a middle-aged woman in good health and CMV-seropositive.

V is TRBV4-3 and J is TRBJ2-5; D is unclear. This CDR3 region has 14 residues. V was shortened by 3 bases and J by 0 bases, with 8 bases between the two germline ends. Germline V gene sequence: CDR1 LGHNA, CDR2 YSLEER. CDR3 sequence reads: CASSQSTYQETQYF. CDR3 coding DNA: TGCGCCAGCAGCCAGTCGACATACCAAGAGACCCAGTACTTC.

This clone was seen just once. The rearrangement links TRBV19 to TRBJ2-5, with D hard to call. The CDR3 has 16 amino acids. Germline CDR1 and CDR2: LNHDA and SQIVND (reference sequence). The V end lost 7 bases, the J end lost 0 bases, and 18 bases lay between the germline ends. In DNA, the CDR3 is TGTGCCAGTAAAAGCCCGGAGCGAACGGACCAAGAGACCCAGTACTTC. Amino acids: CASKSPERTDQETQYF.

As DNA, the CDR3 is TGTGCCAGCAGCTCGGCAGGGGGGCCCCAAGAGACCCAGTACTTC. This sequence encodes CASSSAGGPQETQYF. The rearrangement joins TRBV28 to TRBJ2-5, with a possible D match to TRBD1 (7 bases). The CDR3 totals 15 residues. Germline assignment: CDR1 MDHEN and CDR2 SYDVKM. The V gene lost 6 bases and the J gene lost 1 base, with 15 bases spanning the gap.

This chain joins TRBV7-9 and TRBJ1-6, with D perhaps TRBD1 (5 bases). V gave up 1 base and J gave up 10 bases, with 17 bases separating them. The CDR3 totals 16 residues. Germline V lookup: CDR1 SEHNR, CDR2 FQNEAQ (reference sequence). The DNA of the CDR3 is TGTGCCAGCAGCTTAGAAGGGCAGGGCTCTGGGTCACCCCTCCACTTT. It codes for CASSLEGQGSGSPLHF. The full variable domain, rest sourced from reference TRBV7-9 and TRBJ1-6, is DTGVSQNPRHKITKRGQNVTFRCDPISEHNRLYWYRQTLGQGPEFLTYFQNEAQLEKSRLLSDRFSAERPKGSFSTLEIQRTEQGDSAMYLCASSLEGQGSGSPLHFGNGTRLTVT.

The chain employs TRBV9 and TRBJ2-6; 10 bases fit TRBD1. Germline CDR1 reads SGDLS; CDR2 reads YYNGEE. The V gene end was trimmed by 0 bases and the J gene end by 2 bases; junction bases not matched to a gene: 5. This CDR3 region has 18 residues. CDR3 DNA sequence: TGTGCCAGCAGCGTAGCTGGACAGGGGGTTCCTGGGGCCAACGTCCTGACTTTC. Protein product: CASSVAGQGVPGANVLTF.

This CDR3 reads CASNRGLDQPQHF. CDR3 nucleotides: TGTGCCAGTAACAGGGGTTTGGATCAGCCCCAGCATTTT. The chain carries TRBV28 and TRBJ1-5; TRBD1 agrees at 7 bases. Germline V gene data show CDR1 as MDHEN and CDR2 as SYDVKM. V shed 9 bases, J shed 5 bases, and the junction held 7 bases outside the gene matches. The CDR3 runs to 13 residues.

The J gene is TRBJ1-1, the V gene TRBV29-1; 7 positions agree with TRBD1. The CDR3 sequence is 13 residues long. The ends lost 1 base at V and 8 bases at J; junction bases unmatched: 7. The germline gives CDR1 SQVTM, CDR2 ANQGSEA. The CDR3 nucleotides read TGCAGCGTTGAAGCAAGTCCGGGACAGGAAGCTTTCTTT. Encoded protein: CSVEASPGQEAFF.

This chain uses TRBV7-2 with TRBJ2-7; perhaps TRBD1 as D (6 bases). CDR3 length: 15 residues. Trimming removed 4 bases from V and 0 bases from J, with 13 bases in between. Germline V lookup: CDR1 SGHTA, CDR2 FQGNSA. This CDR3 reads CASSSDSVVSYEQYF. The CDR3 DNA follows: TGTGCCAGCAGCTCGGACAGTGTCGTCTCCTACGAGCAGTACTTC. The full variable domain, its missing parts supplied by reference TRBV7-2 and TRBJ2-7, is GAGVSQSPSNKVTEKGKDVELRCDPISGHTALYWYRQSLGQGLEFLIYFQGNSAPDKSGLPSDRFSAERTGGSVSTLTIQRTQQEDSAVYLCASSSDSVVSYEQYFGPGTRLTVT.

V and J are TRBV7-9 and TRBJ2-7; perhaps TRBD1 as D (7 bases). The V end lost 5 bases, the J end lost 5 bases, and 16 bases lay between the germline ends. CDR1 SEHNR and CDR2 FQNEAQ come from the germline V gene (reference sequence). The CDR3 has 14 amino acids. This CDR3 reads CASSEEGARNEQYF. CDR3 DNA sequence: TGTGCCAGCAGCGAGGAGGGGGCGCGGAACGAGCAGTACTTC.

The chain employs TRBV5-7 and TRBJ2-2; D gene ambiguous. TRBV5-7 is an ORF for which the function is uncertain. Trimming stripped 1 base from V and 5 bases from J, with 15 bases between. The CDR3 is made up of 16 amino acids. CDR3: CASSLRQATCTGELFF. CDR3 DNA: TGTGCCAGCAGCTTGAGGCAGGCGACCTGTACCGGGGAGCTGTTTTTT.

The CDR3 region has the DNA TGTGCCAGCAGCGCCGGGACTCCCCCAAATAATGAGCAGTTCTTC. Translation gives CASSAGTPPNNEQFF. This chain links TRBV7-2 with TRBJ2-1; maybe TRBD2 (6 bases). The CDR3 consists of 15 residues. V was trimmed by 5 bases and J by 7 bases, leaving 18 bases between them. Germline V gene lookup returns CDR1 SGHTA and CDR2 FQGNSA.

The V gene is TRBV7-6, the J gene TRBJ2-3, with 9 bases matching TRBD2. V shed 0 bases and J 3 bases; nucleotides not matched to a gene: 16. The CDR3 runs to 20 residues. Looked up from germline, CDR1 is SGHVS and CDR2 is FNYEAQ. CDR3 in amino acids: CASSLAVFPSGMVATDTQYF. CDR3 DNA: TGTGCCAGCAGCTTAGCAGTGTTCCCTAGCGGGATGGTTGCAACAGATACGCAGTATTTT.

The CDR3 loop reads CASSIFINEKLFF. In nucleotides, the CDR3 is TGTGCCAGTAGTATTTTTATTAATGAAAAACTGTTTTTT. The chain couples TRBV19 to TRBJ1-4; D is undetermined. V was trimmed by 3 bases and J by 4 bases, leaving 6 bases between them. CDR1 and CDR2 from the germline V gene are LNHDA and SQIVND (reference sequence). The CDR3 extends over 13 amino acids. The full variable domain, with the rest looked up from reference TRBV19 and TRBJ1-4, is DGGITQSPKYLFRKEGQNVTLSCEQNLNHDAMYWYRQDPGQGLRLIYYSQIVNDFQKGDIAEGYSVSREKKESFPLTVTSAQKNPTAFYLCASSIFINEKLFFGSGTQLSVL.

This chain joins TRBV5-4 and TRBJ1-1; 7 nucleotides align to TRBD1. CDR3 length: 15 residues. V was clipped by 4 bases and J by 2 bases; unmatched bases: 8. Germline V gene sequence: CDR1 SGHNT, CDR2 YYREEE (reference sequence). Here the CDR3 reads CASSITDRINTEAFF. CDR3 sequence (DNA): TGTGCCAGCAGCATAACGGACAGGATTAACACTGAAGCTTTCTTT.

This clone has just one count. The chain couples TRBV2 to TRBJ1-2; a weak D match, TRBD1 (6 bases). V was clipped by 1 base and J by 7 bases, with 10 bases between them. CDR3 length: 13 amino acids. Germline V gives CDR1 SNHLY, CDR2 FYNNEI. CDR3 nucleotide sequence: TGTGCCAGCAGTGAAGGCAGGGGTGCTGGCTACACCTTC. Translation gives CASSEGRGAGYTF.

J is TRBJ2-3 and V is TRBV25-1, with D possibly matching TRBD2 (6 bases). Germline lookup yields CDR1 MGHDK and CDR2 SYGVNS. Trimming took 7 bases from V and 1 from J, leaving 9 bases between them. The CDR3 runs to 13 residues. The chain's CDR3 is CASTEGGTDTQYF. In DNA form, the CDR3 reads TGTGCCAGCACGGAGGGAGGCACAGATACGCAGTATTTT.

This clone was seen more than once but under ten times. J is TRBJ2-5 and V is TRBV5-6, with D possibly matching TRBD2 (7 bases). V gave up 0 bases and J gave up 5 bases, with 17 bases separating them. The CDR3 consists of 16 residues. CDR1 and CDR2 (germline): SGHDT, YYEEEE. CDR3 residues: CASSLGRGGREETQYF. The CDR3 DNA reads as TGTGCCAGCAGCTTGGGGAGGGGGGGCAGGGAGGAGACCCAGTACTTC.

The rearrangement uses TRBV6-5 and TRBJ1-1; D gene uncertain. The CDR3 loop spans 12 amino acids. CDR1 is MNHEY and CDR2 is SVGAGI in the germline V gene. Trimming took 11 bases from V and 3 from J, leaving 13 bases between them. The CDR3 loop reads CASRAQDTEAFF. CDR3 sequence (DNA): TGTGCCTCGAGGGCGCAGGACACTGAAGCTTTCTTT.

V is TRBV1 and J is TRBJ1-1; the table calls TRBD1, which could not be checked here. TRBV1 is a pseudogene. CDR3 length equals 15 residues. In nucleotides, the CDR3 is TGCACCAGCAGCCAGGTGAAGGGGGCGACCACTGAAGCTTTCTTT. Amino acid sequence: CTSSQVKGATTEAFF.

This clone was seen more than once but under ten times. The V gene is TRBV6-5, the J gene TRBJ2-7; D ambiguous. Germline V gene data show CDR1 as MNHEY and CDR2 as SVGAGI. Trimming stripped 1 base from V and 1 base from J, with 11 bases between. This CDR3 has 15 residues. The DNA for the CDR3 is TGTGCCAGCAGTTACTACAGAGAGATATCCTACGAGCAGTACTTC. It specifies CASSYYREISYEQYF.

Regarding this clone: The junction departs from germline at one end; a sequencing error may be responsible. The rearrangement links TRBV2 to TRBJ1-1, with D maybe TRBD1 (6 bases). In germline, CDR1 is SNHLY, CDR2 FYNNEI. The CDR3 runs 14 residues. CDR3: CASSEQGGNPEAFF. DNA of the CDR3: TGTGCCAGCAGCGAACAGGGCGGGAACCCTGAAGCTTTCTTT.

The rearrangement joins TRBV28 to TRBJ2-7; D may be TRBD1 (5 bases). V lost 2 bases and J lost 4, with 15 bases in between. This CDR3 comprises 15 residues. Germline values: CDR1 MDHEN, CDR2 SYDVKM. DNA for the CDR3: TGTGCCAGCAGTTTAGGGTCGGCAGGGCAGTACGAGCAGTACTTC. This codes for CASSLGSAGQYEQYF.

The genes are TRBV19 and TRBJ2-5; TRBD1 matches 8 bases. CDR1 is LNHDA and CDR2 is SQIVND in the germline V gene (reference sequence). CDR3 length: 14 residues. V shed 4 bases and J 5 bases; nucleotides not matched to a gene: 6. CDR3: CASSTRGRGETQYF. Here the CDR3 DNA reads TGTGCCAGTAGTACCAGGGGGCGCGGGGAGACCCAGTACTTC.

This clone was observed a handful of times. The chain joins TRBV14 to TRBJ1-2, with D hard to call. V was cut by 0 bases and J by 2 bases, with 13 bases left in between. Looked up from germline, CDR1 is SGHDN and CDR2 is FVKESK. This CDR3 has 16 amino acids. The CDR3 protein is CASSQDRGLSNYGYTF. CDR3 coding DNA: TGTGCCAGCAGCCAAGATCGAGGCCTTTCAAACTATGGCTACACCTTC.

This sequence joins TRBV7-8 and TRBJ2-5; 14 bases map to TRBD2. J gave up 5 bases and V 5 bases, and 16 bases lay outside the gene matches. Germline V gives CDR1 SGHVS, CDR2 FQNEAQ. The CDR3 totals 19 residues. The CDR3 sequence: CASSIPGTSGGLREETQYF. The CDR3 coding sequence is TGTGCCAGCAGCATTCCGGGGACTAGCGGGGGTTTGCGCGAGGAGACCCAGTACTTC.

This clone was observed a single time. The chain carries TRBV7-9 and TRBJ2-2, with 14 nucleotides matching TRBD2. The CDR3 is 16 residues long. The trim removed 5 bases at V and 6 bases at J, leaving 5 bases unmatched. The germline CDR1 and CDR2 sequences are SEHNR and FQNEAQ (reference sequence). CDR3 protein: CASSPTSGRVSGELFF. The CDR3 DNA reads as TGTGCCAGCAGCCCGACTAGCGGGAGGGTCTCCGGGGAGCTGTTTTTT.

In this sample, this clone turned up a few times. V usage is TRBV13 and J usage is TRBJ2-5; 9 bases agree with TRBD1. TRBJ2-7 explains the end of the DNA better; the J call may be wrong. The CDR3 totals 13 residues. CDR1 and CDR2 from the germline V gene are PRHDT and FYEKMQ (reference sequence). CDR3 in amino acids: CASSRGQGYEQYF. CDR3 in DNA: TGTGCCAGCAGCCGGGGACAGGGCTACGAGCAGTACTTC.